This T cell receptor (beta chain) derives from a study of CD8 T cells in Susac syndrome. Reverse transcription used roughly 0.45 to 1 ug RNA and random hexamers. Each CDR3 protein is one row after TCRdb ran MiXCR on the immunoSEQ multiplex PCR reads. The sample lists 95,000 to 150,000 distinct CDR3 sequences; 90% to 95% were seen once. The germline CDR1 and CDR2 sequences are DFQATT and SNEGSKA (reference sequence). This CDR3 is built from 12 residues. Trimming cost V 3 bases and J 5 bases, with 10 bases left between them. The V call is TRBV20-1, the J call TRBJ2-5, with D possibly being TRBD2 (6 bases). The origin of this receptor is a human donor with Susac syndrome. The source material was CD8+ T cells from PBMCs. The CDR3 nucleotides read TGCAGTGCTAGTGATGGGGGGGAGACCCAGTACTTC. It encodes CSASDGGETQYF.